The 16 T cell receptor beta chains in this list originate from one sample, sequenced in a study of monozygotic twins with inflammatory bowel disease. Following a re-call of the 5' RACE reads, TCRdb has one entry per CDR3 protein and lacks DNA. The listing records approximately 400,000 distinct CDR3 sequences. The sequenced sample consisted of blood. These receptors all stem from a human donor with ulcerative colitis or Crohn's disease, or a healthy co-twin of an affected twin (not recorded which).

This chain uses TRBV27 with TRBJ1-4; the TCRdb D gene call, TRBD1, has no DNA to confirm it. Germline loops: CDR1 MNHEY, CDR2 SMNVEV (reference sequence). This CDR3 has 16 amino acids. The CDR3 protein is CASSTRQGKTNEKLFF. Based on the CDR3 plus reference TRBV27 and TRBJ1-4, the full variable domain is EAQVTQNPRYLITVTGKKLTVTCSQNMNHEYMSWYRQDPGLGLRQIYYSMNVEVTDKGDVPEGYKVSRKEKRNFPLILESPSPNQTSLYFCASSTRQGKTNEKLFFGSGTQLSVL.

The V gene is TRBV7-9, the J gene TRBJ2-1; lacking DNA, the TRBD1 call made by TCRdb goes unchecked. CDR3 length: 13 residues. Germline CDR1 SEHNR, CDR2 FQNEAQ (reference sequence). The CDR3 sequence is CASSLTRDSEQFF.

The genes are TRBV5-1 and TRBJ2-1. The CDR3 contains 13 residues. Germline values: CDR1 SGHRS, CDR2 YFSETQ. The chain's CDR3 is CASSLGTRNEQFF.

The chain employs TRBV5-1 and TRBJ2-3; absent DNA, TCRdb's TRBD1 call cannot be checked. CDR3 length: 14 amino acids. Germline assignment: CDR1 SGHRS and CDR2 YFSETQ. This CDR3 reads CASRLTGGPDTQYF.

The rearrangement uses TRBV18 and TRBJ2-7; TCRdb's assignment of TRBD1 cannot be checked, as there is no DNA. CDR1 and CDR2 from the germline V gene are KGHSH and LQKENI. This CDR3 region has 15 residues. CDR3 in amino acids: CASSSFGQERYEQYF.

The chain links TRBV18 to TRBJ2-1; no DNA is available, so the TRBD1 call from TCRdb remains unchecked. Germline CDR1 reads KGHSH; CDR2 reads LQKENI. CDR3 length equals 16 residues. This chain's CDR3 is CASSRSTGSAYNEQFF.

V gene TRBV12-3 or TRBV12-4 combines with J gene TRBJ1-1; the D gene TCRdb calls, TRBD1, cannot be checked with no DNA. The CDR3 has 16 residues. Here the CDR3 reads CASSQGQGGSKTEAFF.

This CDR3 reads CSVGDRANEKLFF. V gene TRBV29-1 combines with J gene TRBJ1-4; TCRdb's assignment of TRBD1 cannot be checked, as there is no DNA. This CDR3 spans 13 amino acids. Germline-derived CDR1 and CDR2 are SQVTM and ANQGSEA.

This rearrangement joins TRBV10-3 to TRBJ1-5; TCRdb names TRBD1, which stays unverified in the absence of DNA. In germline, CDR1 is ENHRY, CDR2 SYGVKD. The length of the CDR3 is 13 residues. CDR3: CAMKEGVNQPQYF.

The V call is TRBV18, the J call TRBJ2-3; with no DNA, the TCRdb D assignment of TRBD1 cannot be verified. Germline CDR1 and CDR2: KGHSH and LQKENI. The CDR3 sequence is 15 residues long. The CDR3 here is CASSPAQGPTDTQYF.

The gene calls are TRBV16 and TRBJ2-4; TCRdb returns TRBD1, unconfirmable since there is no DNA. This CDR3 spans 14 amino acids. Germline CDR1 reads KGHSY; CDR2 reads FQNENV. CDR3 sequence reads: CASSHGTEKNIQYF.

This chain uses TRBV2 with TRBJ2-3. The CDR3 is made up of 13 amino acids. Germline CDR1 is SNHLY and CDR2 is FYNNEI. The CDR3 sequence is CASSELRTDTQYF. Full variable domain (missing parts from reference TRBV2 and TRBJ2-3): EPEVTQTPSHQVTQMGQEVILRCVPISNHLYFYWYRQILGQKVEFLVSFYNNEISEKSEIFDDQFSVERPDGSNFTLKIRSTKLEDSAMYFCASSELRTDTQYFGPGTRLTVL.

V usage is TRBV11-2 and J usage is TRBJ2-3; TCRdb outputs TRBD2, but without DNA this stays unchecked. CDR3 length: 17 residues. Looked up from germline, CDR1 is SGHAT and CDR2 is FQNNGV. CDR3 amino acids: CASSLEGTSGFTDTQYF.

The gene calls are TRBV6-5 and TRBJ2-7; the D call of TRBD1 rests on TCRdb alone, since no DNA is present to check it. Germline lookup yields CDR1 MNHEY and CDR2 SVGAGI. The CDR3 sequence is 15 residues long. The CDR3 sequence: CASSYRGQGLYEQYF.

The chain uses TRBV4-2 and TRBJ2-7; TCRdb calls TRBD1, which cannot be checked without DNA. The CDR3 has 15 residues. Germline-derived CDR1 and CDR2 are LGHNA and YNFKEQ. CDR3 protein: CASSQNRDRAYEQYF.

CDR3 sequence reads: CASSSQPGLQTDTQYF. The V call is TRBV18, the J call TRBJ2-3; TCRdb returns TRBD2, unconfirmable since there is no DNA. CDR1 and CDR2 (germline): KGHSH, LQKENI. This CDR3 is built from 16 residues.